Listed below are T cell receptor beta chains from one sample, sequenced in a study of T cell responses to AZD1222 COVID-19 vaccine. TCRdb's copy holds only in-frame clones and misses some; the assay was immunoSEQ multiplex PCR. The sample records about 140,000 clones, 80% to 95% being singletons. Here the sequenced sample was peripheral blood, taken 28 days after the second AZD1222 dose. These receptors came from an adult who received the AZD1222 COVID-19 vaccine. CDR3s include the opening cysteine and the closing phenylalanine or tryptophan. The D gene is left open where the match is weak. Expanded clones are given a class, and other clones once, few, many or no size at all.

CDR3 protein,CDR3 DNA,V gene,D gene,clone size,J gene
CASTSSATGNTEAFF,TGTGCCAGCACCTCCTCGGCGACGGGGAACACTGAAGCTTTCTTT,TRBV2,-,-,TRBJ1-1
CRVDRGFGYTF,TGCAGGGTGGACAGGGGCTTTGGCTACACCTTC,TRBV29-1,TRBD1,-,TRBJ1-2
CASSSRQGARTGELFF,TGTGCCAGCAGCTCACGACAGGGGGCGCGCACCGGGGAGCTGTTTTTT,TRBV7-9,TRBD1,once,TRBJ2-2
CASSLGQLGWAFF,TGTGCCAGCAGCCTGGGACAGCTGGGTTGGGCTTTCTTT,TRBV3-1/TRBV3-2,TRBD1,few,TRBJ1-1
CASSPHSAVASAEQYF,TGTGCCAGCAGCCCACACAGTGCGGTGGCCTCAGCCGAGCAGTACTTC,TRBV9,-,-,TRBJ2-7
CASSQKTGMDEVTKNIQYF,TGCGCCAGCAGCCAGAAGACAGGGATGGACGAGGTGACCAAAAACATTCAGTACTTC,TRBV4-1,TRBD1,-,TRBJ2-4
CASKGQGSYEQYF,TGCGCCAGCAAGGGACAGGGTTCCTACGAGCAGTACTTC,TRBV5-1,TRBD1,-,TRBJ2-7
CAISESIWQGAASPLHF,TGTGCCATCAGTGAGTCGATTTGGCAGGGGGCGGCTTCACCCCTCCACTTT,TRBV10-3,TRBD1,-,TRBJ1-6
CASSLAGGRTDTQYF,TGCGCCAGCAGCTTGGCAGGGGGCCGAACAGATACGCAGTATTTT,TRBV5-1,TRBD1,-,TRBJ2-3
CASSYEGQETQYF,TGTGCCAGCAGCTATGAGGGGCAAGAGACCCAGTACTTC,TRBV7-9,-,once,TRBJ2-5
CSASLFGVGTEAFF,TGCAGTGCTAGTTTGTTTGGGGTTGGCACTGAAGCTTTCTTT,TRBV20-1,-,-,TRBJ1-1
CASRAAYRTGELFF,TGCGCCAGCAGGGCAGCTTATAGGACCGGGGAGCTGTTTTTT,TRBV5-1,-,-,TRBJ2-2
CASSLELDYTF,TGTGCCAGCAGCTTAGAACTCGACTACACCTTC,TRBV11-2,-,-,TRBJ1-2
CASSLDAGLASFYNEQFF,TGTGCCAGCAGCTTAGATGCGGGACTAGCGTCTTTTTACAATGAGCAGTTCTTC,TRBV11-2,TRBD2,-,TRBJ2-1
CASSFSSGRANTGELFF,TGTGCCAGCAGTTTTTCGAGCGGGAGAGCGAACACCGGGGAGCTGTTTTTT,TRBV27,TRBD2,-,TRBJ2-2
CASSLGTGQETQYF,TGCGCCAGCAGCTTGGGGACAGGACAAGAGACCCAGTACTTC,TRBV5-1,TRBD1,-,TRBJ2-5
CASSPPEGNTGELFF,TGTGCCAGCTCACCACCGGAAGGGAACACCGGGGAGCTGTTTTTT,TRBV18,-,-,TRBJ2-2
CASSQDLGTGAYEQYF,TGTGCCAGCAGCCAAGATTTAGGGACAGGAGCCTACGAGCAGTACTTC,TRBV4-2,TRBD1,-,TRBJ2-7